The entry below gives a single T cell receptor beta chain sequence along with its context. Its antigen is unidentified. This specimen belongs to a study of cytomegalovirus exposure and HLA in healthy donors. The germline V gene encodes CDR1 SGHVS and CDR2 FQNEAQ. There are 14 residues in the CDR3. Deletions cut 6 bases from V and 3 bases from J, with 15 bases between. Findings of the study overall: With high specificity and sensitivity, the classifier reportedly diagnosed cytomegalovirus status.

60 Vbeta and 13 Jbeta primers were used in PCR. Sequencing used immunoSEQ multiplex PCR; TCRdb keeps in-frame clones, though not all of them. The table has roughly 140,000 clones, just over 70% seen once. This TCR was sampled from a woman aged 25 to 39 in good health and CMV-seronegative. The sequencing sample was made of PBMCs. The chain recombines TRBV7-8 with TRBJ2-7; D possibly corresponds to TRBD2 (5 bases). The CDR3 region has the DNA TGTGCCAGCAGAAGGGTAGAGGAGGACTACGAGCAGTACTTC. Its translation: CASRRVEEDYEQYF.